This T cell receptor beta chain was obtained from a study of technical replicates of blood from several donors. Only in-frame clones appear in the TCRdb table, and some are missing; sequencing was by immunoSEQ multiplex PCR. The sample yields 9,000 to 15,000 clones, around 93% seen once. Losses at the gene ends were 3 bases for V and 4 bases for J; bases not matched to a gene: 5. The CDR3 is made up of 15 amino acids. Germline lookup yields CDR1 SGDLS and CDR2 YYNGEE. The receptor was derived from a human donor in good health. Source material: PBMCs. The chain recombines TRBV9 with TRBJ2-3; 10 bases match TRBD1. CDR3 DNA: TGTGCCAGCAGCGGAGGCGGGACAGGGGCAGATACGCAGTATTTT. Its protein is CASSGGGTGADTQYF.